This TCR beta chain derives from a study of OX40 agonist ivuxolimab in advanced cancers. In the study overall: Ivuxolimab, which targeted the costimulatory receptor OX40 (CD134), was an agonistic, fully human IgG2 monoclonal antibody. Partial responses occurred in three dose-escalation patients, of whom one had hepatocellular carcinoma and two had cutaneous melanoma. The paper describes the monotherapy dose-escalation part (N ≈ 52 patients) of the phase I trial of ivuxolimab. The purpose of peripheral TCRbeta sequencing was to test whether ivuxolimab changed TCR sequence diversity and led to clonal T-cell expansion. Patients were allowed to have had prior anti-PD-1, anti-PD-L1 or anti-CTLA-4 therapy, and approximately 41% of the dose-escalation patients had previously received checkpoint inhibitors. Of the roughly 52 dose-escalation patients, hepatocellular carcinoma was present in 19, melanoma in about 15, renal cell carcinoma in 9 and head and neck cancer in 9. Intravenous ivuxolimab was administered to patients every 2 weeks at six dose levels: 0.01, 0.1, 0.3, 1.5, 3 and 10 mg/kg. In the dose-escalation cohort, approximately 83% of patients were male, and the mean age was roughly 60 years with a range of roughly 20 to 85. General conclusions and limits of the study: The antigen specificity of the peripheral T cells that underwent clonal expansion was not determined. At doses of 0.1 to 3.0 mg/kg, clonal expansion of both CD4+ and CD8+ blood T cells was observed from baseline to week 6. Low levels of normalized T-cell clonal expansion were also seen in some patients who did not respond. On average, CD8+ T cells showed more expanded clones than CD4+ T cells after ivuxolimab. In partial responders in the 0.1-3.0 mg/kg groups, normalized peripheral clonal expansion was found to be among the lowest, especially among CD8+ T cells.

Patients with a history of autoimmune disease or receiving systemic immunosuppression were excluded from the trial. Peripheral blood for TCR sequencing was drawn from every dose cohort at baseline, at cycle 4 day 1 and at cycle 7 day 1. Samples were obtained from an open-label, multicenter, first-in-human phase I dose-escalation trial of ivuxolimab. The trial enrolled adults with locally advanced or metastatic head and neck squamous cell, hepatocellular, melanoma or renal cell carcinoma. CD4+ and CD8+ T cells were sorted separately from peripheral blood before TCR sequencing. Deletion took 3 bases off V and 4 bases off J, with a span of 8 bases between the germline ends. Based on the germline V gene (reference sequence), the CDR1 and CDR2 sequences are MNHNY and SVGAGI. Including the terminal cysteine and phenylalanine, the CDR3 comprises 13 residues. Left in the record is the CDR3 DNA by itself, 39 bases read in frame from the first base.

Worth noting for this clone: The clone's antigen remains unknown. Per-base qualities were not stored, and no clone one base away is much larger.

For sequencing of the TCRbeta CDR3 region, genomic DNA was extracted from the sorted cells. TCRbeta CDR3 regions were sequenced using the immunoSEQ Assay. TCRdb obtained this table from immuneACCESS and retained in-frame rearrangements with V and J assigned. These tables miss some clones; where compared with another copy, unresolved V genes account for less than half of the shortfall, and the remainder is unexplained. For this sample there are about 55,000 clones; roughly 84% appear just once. Roughly 1.5% of the sample belongs to the ten largest clones. Sequenced here: CD4+ or CD8+ T cells sorted from blood, sampled in a trial of the OX40 agonist ivuxolimab. The chain employs TRBV6-6 and TRBJ2-3; the D gene is perhaps TRBD1 or TRBD2, each of them matching over 5 bases. This clonotype was obtained from an adult with an advanced solid tumor such as melanoma, head and neck, liver or kidney cancer. The sequence in DNA is TGTGCCAGCAGTTATCGGGGCTCAGATACGCAGTATTTT. Its translation is CASSYRGSDTQYF.